Each of the 31 T cell receptor beta chains below was sequenced from the same sample in a study of tumor-infiltrating lymphocytes in primary liver carcinoma. A constant-region primer primed TCR beta cDNA synthesis from 500 to 550 ng of total RNA. The TCR beta library was amplified through three nested multiplex PCR rounds in a modified ARM-PCR procedure. Use of TRBV1-TRBV30 forward primers with a C-beta reverse primer characterized the first two PCR rounds, which lasted approximately 11 cycles each. TCRdb fed the multiplex PCR reads into MiXCR, producing one record per CDR3 protein. The data show 150,000 to 200,000 distinct CDR3 sequences, around 81% seen once. The study co-extracted DNA and RNA from roughly 20-30 mg of unsorted bulk tissue. Sequenced material: tumor tissue from primary liver carcinoma. The receptors here all came from a man aged 35 to 55 with primary liver carcinoma and hepatitis B virus infection.

The chain joins TRBV6-1 to TRBJ2-1; 9 bases align to TRBD2. The CDR3 covers 15 residues. J gave up 2 bases and V 7 bases, and 6 bases lay outside the gene matches. Germline V gene sequence: CDR1 MNHNS, CDR2 SASEGT. The CDR3 loop reads CASTIGGGAYNEQFF. The CDR3 nucleotides read TGTGCCAGCACCATAGGCGGGGGGGCCTACAATGAGCAGTTCTTC.

Points on this clonotype: At one end, the junction sequence differs from germline, possibly due to a read error. The chain recombines TRBV29-1 with TRBJ2-2, with 7 positions matching TRBD2. From germline, CDR1 is SQVTM and CDR2 ANQGSEA. The CDR3 length is 15 residues. CDR3 sequence: CSVGTSAAKTGGLFF. The CDR3 nucleotides are TGCAGCGTTGGGACTAGTGCGGCGAAGACCGGGGGGCTGTTTTTT.

Of note for this clonotype: A much more abundant neighbour one base away suggests this may be a read error. The chain has TRBV5-8 and TRBJ2-1; no clear D gene. Germline values: CDR1 SGHTS, CDR2 YDEGEE. V shed 0 bases and J shed 4 bases, with 14 bases lying between them. The CDR3 extends over 16 amino acids. CDR3 residues: CASSLGLVGMYNEQFF. CDR3 nucleotide sequence: TGTGCCAGCAGCTTGGGGCTAGTGGGTATGTACAATGAGCAGTTCTTC.

The chain recombines TRBV5-6 with TRBJ2-1; 7 positions agree with TRBD2. Germline lookup yields CDR1 SGHDT and CDR2 YYEEEE. The ends lost 4 bases at V and 2 bases at J; junction bases unmatched: 15. The CDR3 spans 18 residues. Here the CDR3 reads CASSPGLPGVLTYNEQFF. In DNA form, the CDR3 reads TGTGCCAGCAGCCCGGGACTACCGGGAGTTTTGACCTACAATGAGCAGTTCTTC.

Regarding this clonotype: The final CDR3 position lacks the conserved phenylalanine or tryptophan, pointing to a likely read error. The gene calls are TRBV29-1 and TRBJ2-1, with D perhaps TRBD2 (6 bases). CDR1 and CDR2 from the germline V gene are SQVTM and ANQGSEA. This CDR3 contains 16 residues. CDR3 loop: CSVEDSGGTTYNEQFL. Here the CDR3 DNA reads TGCAGTGTTGAAGATTCTGGCGGGACCACCTACAATGAGCAGTTCCTC.

Concerning this clonotype itself: Compared with germline, one end of the junction differs, possibly owing to a read error. CDR3 sequence reads: CASIGLVGGEHHF. The CDR3 DNA is TGTGCCAGCATCGGACTAGTTGGGGGCGAGCACCACTTC. This chain connects TRBV6-5 to TRBJ2-7; D is perhaps TRBD2 (7 bases). CDR1 is MNHEY and CDR2 is SVGAGI in the germline V gene. CDR3 length: 13 amino acids.

In the case of this clonotype: A junction boundary mismatches the germline segment, possibly from a read error. The rearrangement joins TRBV28 to TRBJ1-4, with 8 nucleotides matching TRBD1. The CDR3 consists of 14 residues. In germline, CDR1 is MDHEN, CDR2 SYDVKM. CDR3 sequence reads: CTSRSGQENEKLFF. The CDR3 nucleotides are TGTACCAGCAGATCGGGACAGGAAAATGAAAAACTATTTTTT. Filled out from reference TRBV28 and TRBJ1-4, the complete variable domain reads DVKVTQSSRYLVKRTGEKVFLECVQDMDHENMFWYRQDPGLGLRLIYFSYDVKMKEKGDIPEGYSVSREKKERFSLILESASTNQTSMYLCTSRSGQENEKLFFGSGTQLSVL.

As concerns this clonotype: The junction departs from the called germline gene at one end, perhaps through a read error. The V gene is TRBV28, the J gene TRBJ2-1; no clear D gene. Germline V CDR1 and CDR2: MDHEN, SYDVKM. The CDR3 contains 15 residues. CDR3 region: CASSLSGRLGNEQSF. CDR3 in DNA: TGTGCTAGCAGTTTATCGGGCAGGTTGGGGAATGAGCAGTCCTTC.

With regard to this clonotype: The CDR3 does not close with the conserved phenylalanine or tryptophan, likely indicating a read error. The chain combines TRBV6-7 with TRBJ2-5; 10 positions match TRBD2. TRBV6-7 is filed as an ORF, its function uncertain. This CDR3 has 17 amino acids. The CDR3: CARSYSSYLAGEEAQYL. The CDR3 nucleotides read TGTGCCAGAAGTTACTCGAGTTATCTAGCGGGAGAAGAGGCCCAGTACCTC.

This clonotype was found a few times. This chain joins TRBV6-2 or TRBV6-3 and TRBJ1-2; no clear D. The germline V and J ends were trimmed by 6 bases and 11 bases, with 25 bases remaining between them. CDR1 and CDR2 (germline): MNHEY, SVGEGT. This CDR3 has 15 amino acids. The CDR3 is CASSQSLEGTFGYTF. The CDR3 nucleotides read TGTGCCAGCAGCCAGTCCCTCGAAGGAACCTTTGGTTACACCTTC.

Points on this clonotype: The missing conserved phenylalanine or tryptophan at the end of this CDR3 makes a read error likely. V is TRBV7-8 and J is TRBJ2-1; TRBD2 matches at 11 bases. Germline lookup yields CDR1 SGHVS and CDR2 FQNEAQ. V lost 3 bases and J lost 6; bases outside the gene matches: 10. The CDR3 is made up of 17 amino acids. CDR3 sequence: CASSFLAGGPVSNEQFL. The CDR3 DNA is TGTGCCAGCAGCTTCTTAGCGGGAGGGCCTGTTTCCAATGAGCAGTTCTTG.

In the case of this clonotype: A clone one base away is much larger, so this may be a read error. The gene calls are TRBV5-1 and TRBJ2-1; a weak D match, TRBD2 (6 bases). CDR1 and CDR2 (germline): SGHRS, YFSETQ. This CDR3 has 15 residues. The CDR3 is CPSSPAGGMGNEQFF. The CDR3 DNA is TGCCCCAGCAGCCCAGCGGGTGGCATGGGTAATGAGCAGTTCTTC. The full variable domain, in which reference TRBV5-1 and TRBJ2-1 provide the parts outside the CDR3, is KAGVTQTPRYLIKTRGQQVTLSCSPISGHRSVSWYQQTPGQGLQFLFEYFSETQRNKGNFPGRFSGRQFSNSRSEMNVSTLELGDSALYLCPSSPAGGMGNEQFFGPGTRLTVL.

Comment on this clonotype: At one boundary the junction diverges from the germline segment, which might be a read error. The chain carries TRBV5-5 and TRBJ2-7; D could derive from TRBD1 or TRBD2 (5 bases each). CDR1 is SGHKS and CDR2 is YYEKEE in the germline V gene (reference sequence). This CDR3 spans 13 amino acids. The CDR3 DNA reads TGTGCCAGCAGCCTTCAGCTCCGGGACGAGCAATACTTC. It is translated as CASSLQLRDEQYF.

With regard to this clonotype: This likely comes from a read error, as the CDR3 has no conserved phenylalanine or tryptophan at its end. The limits of the CDR3 on the DNA are not certain, so only TCRdb's listed CDR3 is given. The J gene is TRBJ2-3, the V gene TRBV29-1; TRBD1, the D gene given by the table, was not confirmed from the DNA. Germline loops: CDR1 SQVTM, CDR2 ANQGSEA. A total of 15 residues make up the CDR3, ends included. The CDR3 region is CSVEGGAGITDTQCL.

Points on this clonotype: Mismatch with germline at one junction end may stem from a read error. This chain connects TRBV11-2 to TRBJ2-1; D is ambiguous. The germline gives CDR1 SGHAT, CDR2 FQNNGV. The CDR3 spans 12 residues. The CDR3 reads CASSLGQKTQYF. In nucleotides, the CDR3 is TGTGCCAGCAGCTTAGGCCAAAAGACCCAGTACTTT. The full variable domain, its missing parts supplied by reference TRBV11-2 and TRBJ2-1, is EAGVAQSPRYKIIEKRQSVAFWCNPISGHATLYWYQQILGQGPKLLIQFQNNGVVDDSQLPKDRFSAERLKGVDSTLKIQPAKLEDSAVYLCASSLGQKTQYFGPGTRLTVL.

As for this clonotype: In this CDR3 the conserved last residue, phenylalanine or tryptophan, is missing, so a read error is likely. The chain couples TRBV6-2 or TRBV6-3 to TRBJ2-7, with 7 bases lining up with TRBD2. V shed 7 bases and J 0 bases; nucleotides not matched to a gene: 9. The CDR3 is 15 residues long. In germline, CDR1 is MNHEY, CDR2 SVGEGT. The CDR3 DNA follows: TGTGCCAGCACTTATAAGCCTAGCGGCTCCTACGAGCAGTACTTA. Encoded protein: CASTYKPSGSYEQYL.

As concerns this clonotype: One end of the junction fails to match germline, which may point to a read error. The V and J genes are TRBV6-5 and TRBJ1-3; maybe TRBD1 (6 bases). The CDR3 totals 15 residues. From germline, CDR1 is MNHEY and CDR2 SVGAGI. CDR3 protein: CASSPGGGPGNTICF. The CDR3, as DNA: TGTGCCAGCAGTCCCGGGGGGGGCCCTGGAAACACCATATGTTTT.

This clonotype was seen ten or more times. The chain couples TRBV7-9 to TRBJ2-7, with TRBD2 as a possible D gene (6 bases). Germline V lookup: CDR1 SEHNR, CDR2 FQNEAQ (reference sequence). V shed 1 base and J shed 3 bases, with 10 bases lying between them. This CDR3 spans 14 amino acids. The CDR3 sequence is CASSLGSTSYEQYF. CDR3 sequence (DNA): TGTGCCAGCAGCTTAGGGTCGACTAGCTACGAGCAGTACTTC.

In this sample, this clonotype turned up a few times. This could be a read error, since a much larger clone is one nucleotide away. The chain joins TRBV5-1 to TRBJ2-5; D is unclear. The length of the CDR3 is 15 residues. Germline CDR1 and CDR2: SGHRS and YFSETQ. V was shortened by 4 bases and J by 5 bases, with 18 bases between the two germline ends. The CDR3 region has the DNA TGCGCCAGCAGCCCAACCCCCTCAGTGGAGGAGACCCAGTACTTC. It yields the protein CASSPTPSVEETQYF.

In its sample, this clonotype was seen once. Germline is not matched at one junction end, which may reflect a read error. V is TRBV6-1 and J is TRBJ2-2, with D possibly matching TRBD2 (6 bases). Germline V CDR1 and CDR2: MNHNS, SASEGT. The CDR3 has 16 amino acids. CDR3 nucleotide sequence: TGTGCCAGTAGTGAAGTCCCCACTAGCTTACCTGGGGTGCTGTTTTTT. Protein: CASSEVPTSLPGVLFF.

For this clonotype: The final CDR3 position lacks the conserved phenylalanine or tryptophan, pointing to a likely read error. The V call is TRBV6-1, the J call TRBJ2-1; perhaps D is TRBD1 or TRBD2 (6 bases each). From germline, CDR1 is MNHNS and CDR2 SASEGT. The length of the CDR3 is 14 residues. The CDR3 nucleotides read TGTGCCAGCGACTTGGGGGGCTCCTACAATAAGCAGTTCTGC. The encoded protein is CASDLGGSYNKQFC.

This clonotype was seen just once. Germline and junction disagree at one end, which may indicate a read error. The rearrangement links TRBV14 to TRBJ2-5, with D possibly being TRBD1 or TRBD2 (6 bases each). This CDR3 region has 14 residues. In germline, CDR1 is SGHDN, CDR2 FVKESK. The CDR3 sequence is CASNQTGGQKTQYF. For the CDR3, the DNA is TGTGCCAGCAACCAAACCGGGGGCCAAAAGACCCAGTACTTC. Looking up the rest from reference TRBV14 and TRBJ2-5 gives the full variable domain: EAGVTQFPSHSVIEKGQTVTLRCDPISGHDNLYWYRRVMGKEIKFLLHFVKESKQDESGMPNNRFLAERTGGTYSTLKVQPAELEDSGVYFCASNQTGGQKTQYFGPGTRLLVL.

As concerns this clonotype: A junction boundary mismatches the germline segment, possibly from a read error. This chain connects TRBV6-1 to TRBJ2-7; 8 bases agree with TRBD1. This CDR3 is 14 amino acids long. Germline V gene sequence: CDR1 MNHNS, CDR2 SASEGT. The DNA of the CDR3 is TGTGCCAACAGTACCAGGACAGGGCCCTACGAGCAGTACTTC. Translating gives CANSTRTGPYEQYF.

Regarding this clonotype: It is likely a read error, because the conserved phenylalanine at the end of the CDR3 is missing. This chain links TRBV11-1 with TRBJ2-2; D not resolved. The CDR3 runs to 15 residues. Germline CDR1 is SGHAT and CDR2 is FQDESV (reference sequence). Trimming removed 2 bases from V and 5 bases from J, with 12 bases in between. CDR3 sequence reads: CASSLSGNGTGELFL. The CDR3 nucleotides are TGTGCCAGCAGCTTAAGTGGGAATGGAACCGGGGAGCTGTTTCTT.

Concerning this clonotype itself: A read error may produce the germline difference seen at one junction end. The V gene is TRBV11-2, the J gene TRBJ2-1; D is perhaps TRBD2 (5 bases). The CDR3 loop spans 15 amino acids. Germline CDR1 and CDR2: SGHAT and FQNNGV. The CDR3 spells CASSFRRLLDNEQFF. The DNA for the CDR3 is TGTGCCAGCAGCTTTAGGAGGCTACTCGACAATGAACAGTTCTTC.

Points on this clonotype: Here the CDR3 omits its conserved ending phenylalanine or tryptophan, so a read error is the likely source. The rearrangement joins TRBV6-6 to TRBJ1-5, with a possible D match to TRBD1 (5 bases). V gave up 8 bases and J gave up 0 bases, with 14 bases separating them. The CDR3 loop spans 15 amino acids. CDR1 and CDR2 from the germline V gene are MNHNY and SVGAGI (reference sequence). Here the CDR3 reads CASQRRDFSNQPQHC. CDR3 DNA: TGTGCCAGCCAAAGGAGGGACTTTAGCAATCAGCCCCAGCATTGT.

This clonotype was seen a handful of times. An end of the junction differs from the germline gene, which may be a read error. The CDR3 reads CVSSLDLGVAQPQQF. The CDR3 bases are TGTGTCAGCAGCTTAGATCTGGGGGTAGCTCAGCCCCAGCAATTT. The chain recombines TRBV11-3 with TRBJ1-5; possible D gene TRBD1, 5 bases. Per germline, CDR1 SGHNT and CDR2 YENEEA. The CDR3 consists of 15 residues.

The chain combines TRBV11-2 with TRBJ2-2, with unresolved D. The CDR3 contains 13 residues. Germline V CDR1 and CDR2: SGHAT, FQNNGV. As DNA, the CDR3 is TGTATCAGCAGCCAAGCTGTGGCCGGGGAGCTGTTTTTT. This codes for CISSQAVAGELFF.

This clonotype was seen a single time. The chain links TRBV6-1 to TRBJ2-3; TRBD2 aligns across 7 bases. The CDR3 runs 16 residues. The germline gives CDR1 MNHNS, CDR2 SASEGT. V trimming: 7 bases; J trimming: 8 bases; junction bases outside the gene matches: 18. CDR3 loop: CASTQRRGLSRGTQYF. CDR3 coding DNA: TGTGCCAGCACTCAACGACGGGGACTATCACGCGGTACGCAGTATTTT.

This clonotype was counted ten times or more. The V gene is TRBV5-1, the J gene TRBJ2-1, with 9 bases fitting TRBD2. CDR3 length: 14 amino acids. V dropped 1 base and J dropped 7; count of bases not matched to a gene: 3. Germline-derived CDR1 and CDR2 are SGHRS and YFSETQ. This chain's CDR3 is CASSLRTSENEQFF. The CDR3 DNA reads TGCGCCAGCAGCTTGCGGACTAGCGAGAATGAGCAGTTCTTC. Complete variable domain (other parts from reference TRBV5-1 and TRBJ2-1): KAGVTQTPRYLIKTRGQQVTLSCSPISGHRSVSWYQQTPGQGLQFLFEYFSETQRNKGNFPGRFSGRQFSNSRSEMNVSTLELGDSALYLCASSLRTSENEQFFGPGTRLTVL.

The chain links TRBV5-1 to TRBJ2-7; 14 positions match TRBD2. V gave up 4 bases and J gave up 6 bases; unmatched junction bases: 6. The germline CDR1 and CDR2 sequences are SGHRS and YFSETQ. The CDR3 extends over 15 amino acids. For the CDR3, the DNA is TGCGCCAGCAGCGTGGGGACTAGCGGGGGCCTCGAGCAGTACTTC. This sequence encodes CASSVGTSGGLEQYF.